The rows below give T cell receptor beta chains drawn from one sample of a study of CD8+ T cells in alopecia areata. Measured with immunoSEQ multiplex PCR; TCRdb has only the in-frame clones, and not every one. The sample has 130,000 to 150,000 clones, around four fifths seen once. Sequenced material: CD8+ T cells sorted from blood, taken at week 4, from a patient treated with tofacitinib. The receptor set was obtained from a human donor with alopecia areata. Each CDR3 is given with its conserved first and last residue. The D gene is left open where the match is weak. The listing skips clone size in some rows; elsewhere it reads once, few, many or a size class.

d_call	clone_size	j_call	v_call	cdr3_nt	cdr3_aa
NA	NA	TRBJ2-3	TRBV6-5	TGTGCCAGCAGTTTATACAGGGAGCAGTGGGCAGATACGCAGTATTTT	CASSLYREQWADTQYF
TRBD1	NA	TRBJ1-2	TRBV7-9	TGTGCCAGCAGCCCTAGGGACAGCTATGGCTACACCTTC	CASSPRDSYGYTF
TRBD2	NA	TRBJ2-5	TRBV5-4	TGTGCCAGCAGCTTGGGAAGCGGGGGGGATCAAGAGACCCAGTACTTC	CASSLGSGGDQETQYF
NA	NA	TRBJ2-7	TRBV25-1	TGTGCCAGCAGTGTTCCCGGGCCAACCTACGAGCAGTACTTC	CASSVPGPTYEQYF
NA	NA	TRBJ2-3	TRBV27	TGTGCCAGCAGTTTGGGTGGGTTTACGCAGTATTTT	CASSLGGFTQYF
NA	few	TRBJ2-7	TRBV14	TGTGCCAGCAGCCAATTTGCCCACTACGAGCAGTACTTC	CASSQFAHYEQYF
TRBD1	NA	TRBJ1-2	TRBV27	TGTGCCAGCAGTCACAGGGGTGAAAGCTATGGCTACACCTTC	CASSHRGESYGYTF
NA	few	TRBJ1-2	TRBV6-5	TGTGCCAGCAGCCCCGGGACGGCCAACTATGGCTACACCTTC	CASSPGTANYGYTF
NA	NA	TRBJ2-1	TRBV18	TGTGCCAGCTCCCCTCGTCGGGGGACCTACAATGAGCAGTTCTTC	CASSPRRGTYNEQFF
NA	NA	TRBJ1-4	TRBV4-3	TGCGCCAGCAGCCAAGAGGCGGGACGGGCTAATGAAAAACTGTTTTTT	CASSQEAGRANEKLFF
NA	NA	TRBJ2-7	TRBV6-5	TGTGCCAGCAGTTACTTGGGCAGGGCCTACGAGCAGTACTTC	CASSYLGRAYEQYF
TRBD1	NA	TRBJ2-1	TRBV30	TGTGCCTGGAGGTCCCGGGACAGGTATGAATTGGGTGAGCAGTTCTTC	CAWRSRDRYELGEQFF
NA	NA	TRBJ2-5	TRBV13	TGTGCCAGCAGCTTAGGCTTCAGAGGGGAGACCCAGTACTTC	CASSLGFRGETQYF
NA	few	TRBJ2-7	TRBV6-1	TGTGCCAGCAGTGAACCAACGGTTCCGGGGTACGAGCAGTACTTC	CASSEPTVPGYEQYF
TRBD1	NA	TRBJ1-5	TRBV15	TGTGCCACCAGCAACCGACAGGGCCCCAATCAGCCCCAGCATTTT	CATSNRQGPNQPQHF
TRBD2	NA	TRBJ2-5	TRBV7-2	TGTGCCAGCAGCCCGAGGACTAGCGGCCAAGAGACCCAGTACTTC	CASSPRTSGQETQYF
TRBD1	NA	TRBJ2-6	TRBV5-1	TGCGCCAGCAGCTTGCTAGGACAGGCACCCTCTGGGGCCAACGTCCTGACTTTC	CASSLLGQAPSGANVLTF
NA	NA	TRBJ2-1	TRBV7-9	TGTGCCAGCAGCTTATCTGGGGTCCCAAAGTACAATGAGCAGTTCTTC	CASSLSGVPKYNEQFF
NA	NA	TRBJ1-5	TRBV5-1	TGCGCCAGCAGCCTCGAGGGGGAGGTTCAGCCCCAGCATTTT	CASSLEGEVQPQHF
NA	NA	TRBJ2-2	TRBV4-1	TGCGCCAGCAGCCAAGAGACCGCTACCGGGGAGCTGTTTTTT	CASSQETATGELFF
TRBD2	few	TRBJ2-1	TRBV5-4	TGTGCCAGCAGCTTGGTGGGACTAGTCAGGGCCCAGGACAATGAGCAGTTCTTC	CASSLVGLVRAQDNEQFF
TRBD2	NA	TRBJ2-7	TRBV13	TGTGCCAGCAGCTCCGGGACTAGCGGGAACTACGAGCAGTACTTC	CASSSGTSGNYEQYF
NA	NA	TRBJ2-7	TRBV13	TGTGCCAGCAGCTTTAGCTCCTACGAGCAGTACTTC	CASSFSSYEQYF
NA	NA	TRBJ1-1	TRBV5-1	TGCGCCAGCAGCTTGGAGGGGACAACGAACACTGAAGCTTTCTTT	CASSLEGTTNTEAFF
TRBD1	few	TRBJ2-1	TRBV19	TGTGCCAGTAGCTGGACAGGGCCTCCGGGGGATGAGCAGTTCTTC	CASSWTGPPGDEQFF
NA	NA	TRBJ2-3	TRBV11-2	TGTGCCAGCAGCTTAGACGGTCCCCTAGATACGCAGTATTTT	CASSLDGPLDTQYF
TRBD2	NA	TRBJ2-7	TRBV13	TGTGCCAGCAGCACCCGAGTAGCGGGGGGATCCTACGAGCAGTACTTC	CASSTRVAGGSYEQYF
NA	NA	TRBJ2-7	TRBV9	TGTGCCAGCAGCAGCTCCTACGAGCAGTACTTC	CASSSSYEQYF
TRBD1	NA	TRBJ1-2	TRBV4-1	TGCGCCAGCAGCCAGAGACAGGGTAGTGGCTACACCTTC	CASSQRQGSGYTF
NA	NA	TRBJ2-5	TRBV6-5	TGTGCCAGCAGACCTGGACAGCTAAACCAAGAGACCCAGTACTTC	CASRPGQLNQETQYF
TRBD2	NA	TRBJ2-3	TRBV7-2	TGTGCCAGCAGCTCCGGGACTAGCGGGGGGGCGCCGAAGACGGCTACGCAGTATTTT	CASSSGTSGGAPKTATQYF
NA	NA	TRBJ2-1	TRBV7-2	TGTGCCAGCAGCTTACGGACAGAGGTTTACAATGAGCAGTTCTTC	CASSLRTEVYNEQFF
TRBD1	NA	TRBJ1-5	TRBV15	TGTGCCACCAGCAGACTCGGGACAGGGGACAATCAGCCCCAGCATTTT	CATSRLGTGDNQPQHF
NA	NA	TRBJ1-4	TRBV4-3	TGCGCCAGCAGCCAAGACCGTTGGCACAGCCTTGCAACTAATGAAAAACTGTTTTTT	CASSQDRWHSLATNEKLFF
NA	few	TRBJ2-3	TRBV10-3	TGTGCCATCAGTGTAGAAGTGGGCACAGATACGCAGTATTTT	CAISVEVGTDTQYF
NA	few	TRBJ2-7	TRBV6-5	TGTGCCAGCAGTTACTCACAGGGGAGGTTTTCCTACGAGCAGTACTTC	CASSYSQGRFSYEQYF
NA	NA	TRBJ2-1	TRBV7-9	TGTGCCAGCAGCCAAGACGGAGACAATGAGCAGTTCTTC	CASSQDGDNEQFF
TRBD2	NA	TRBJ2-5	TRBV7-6	TGTGCCAGCAGCTTGATCGGCGGGGGGGAGACCCAGTACTTC	CASSLIGGGETQYF
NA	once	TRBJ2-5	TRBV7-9	TGTGCCAGCAGTCGCCCGGGGGGCGGTAAGGAGACCCAGTACTTC	CASSRPGGGKETQYF
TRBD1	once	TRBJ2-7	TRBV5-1	TGCGCCAGCAGCTTCGGGACAGGGACCTACGAGCAGTACTTC	CASSFGTGTYEQYF
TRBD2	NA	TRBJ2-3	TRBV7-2	TGTGCCAGCAGCCGACTAGCGGGGGGAAGGTTCGGCACAGATACGCAGTATTTT	CASSRLAGGRFGTDTQYF
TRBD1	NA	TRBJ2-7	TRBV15	TGTGCCACCAGCTTAGGACAGGGGGATTACGAGCAGTACTTC	CATSLGQGDYEQYF
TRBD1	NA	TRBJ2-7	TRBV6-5	TGTGCCAGCAGCCCAAAAGGACAGGGTATCTACGAGCAGTACTTC	CASSPKGQGIYEQYF
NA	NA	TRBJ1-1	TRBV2	TGTGCCAGCAGTAGGCGGGGCACTGAAGCTTTCTTT	CASSRRGTEAFF
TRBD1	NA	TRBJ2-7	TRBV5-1	TGCGCCAGCAGCTTGGGAGGGGACAGGGAGCAGTACTTC	CASSLGGDREQYF
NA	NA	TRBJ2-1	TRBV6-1	TGTGCCAGCAACTATGAGCAGTTCTTC	CASNYEQFF
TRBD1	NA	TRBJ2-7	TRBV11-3	TGTGCCAGCAGCTATACCCTACAGGGGAACTACGAGCAGTACTTC	CASSYTLQGNYEQYF